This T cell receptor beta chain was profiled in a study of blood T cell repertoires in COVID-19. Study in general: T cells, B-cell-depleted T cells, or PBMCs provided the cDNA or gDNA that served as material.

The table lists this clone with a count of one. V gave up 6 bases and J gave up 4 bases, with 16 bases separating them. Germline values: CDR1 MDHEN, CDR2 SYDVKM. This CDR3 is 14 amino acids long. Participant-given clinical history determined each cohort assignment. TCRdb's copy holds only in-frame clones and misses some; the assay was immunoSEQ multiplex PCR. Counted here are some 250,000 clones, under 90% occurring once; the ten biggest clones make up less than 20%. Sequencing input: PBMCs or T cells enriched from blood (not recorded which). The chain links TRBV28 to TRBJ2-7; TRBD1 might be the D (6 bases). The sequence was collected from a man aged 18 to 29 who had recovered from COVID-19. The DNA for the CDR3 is TGTGCCAGCAGCCGCCGAGTGGGGGCATACGAGCAGTACTTC. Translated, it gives CASSRRVGAYEQYF.